This T cell receptor (beta chain) was found in a study of blood T cell repertoires in COVID-19. Turning to the study itself: From the United States, Italy and Spain came samples of acute and convalescent COVID-19. In each case, the material was cDNA or gDNA derived from T cells, B-cell-depleted T cells, or PBMCs.

This CDR3 has 14 residues. The V gene's germline CDR1 is SGHAT and CDR2 FQDESV (reference sequence). V dropped 4 bases and J dropped 1 base, with 10 bases sitting between them. Methods used by the authors: Nucleated cell counts were estimated from reference gene primer amplification. TCRdb's table, derived via immunoSEQ multiplex PCR, lists solely in-frame clones and lacks some. V and J calls plus clone size are reproduced from that table; the DNA served to infer D and trimming. The sample yields around 250,000 clones, around 90% seen once. The chain has TRBV11-1 and TRBJ1-1; perhaps TRBD1 as D (5 bases). This TCR was recovered from a woman aged 35 to 49 who had recovered from COVID-19. Sample: peripheral blood. The CDR3 sequence: CASSWTTANTEAFF. In nucleotides, the CDR3 is TGTGCCAGCAGCTGGACGACAGCGAACACTGAAGCTTTCTTT.